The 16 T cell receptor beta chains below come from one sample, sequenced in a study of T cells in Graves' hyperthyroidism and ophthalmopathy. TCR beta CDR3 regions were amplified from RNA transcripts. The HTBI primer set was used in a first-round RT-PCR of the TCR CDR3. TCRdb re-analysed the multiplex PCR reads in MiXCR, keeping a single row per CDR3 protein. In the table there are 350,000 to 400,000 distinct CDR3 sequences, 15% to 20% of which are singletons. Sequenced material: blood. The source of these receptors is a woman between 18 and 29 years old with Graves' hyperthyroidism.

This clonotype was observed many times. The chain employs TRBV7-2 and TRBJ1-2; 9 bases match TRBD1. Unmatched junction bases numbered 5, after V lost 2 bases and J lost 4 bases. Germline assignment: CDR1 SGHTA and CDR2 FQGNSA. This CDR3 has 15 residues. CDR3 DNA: TGTGCCAGCAGCTTAACCCAGGGACAGGGCTATGGCTACACCTTC. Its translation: CASSLTQGQGYGYTF.

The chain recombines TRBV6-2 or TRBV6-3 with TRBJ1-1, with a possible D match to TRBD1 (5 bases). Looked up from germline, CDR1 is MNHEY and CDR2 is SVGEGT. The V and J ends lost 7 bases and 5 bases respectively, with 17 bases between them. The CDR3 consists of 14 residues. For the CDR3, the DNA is TGTGCCAGCACCTCCGGGGCGAGGTGGACTGAAGCTTTCTTT. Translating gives CASTSGARWTEAFF.

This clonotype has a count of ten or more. The CDR3 coding sequence is TGCAGTGCTAGAGGGTCGGACAGGCAAGAGACCCAGTACTTC. Amino acids: CSARGSDRQETQYF. The gene calls are TRBV20-1 and TRBJ2-5, with 7 bases identical to TRBD1. Looked up from germline, CDR1 is DFQATT and CDR2 is SNEGSKA (reference sequence). The CDR3 consists of 14 residues. V trimming: 1 base; J trimming: 2 bases; junction bases outside the gene matches: 4.

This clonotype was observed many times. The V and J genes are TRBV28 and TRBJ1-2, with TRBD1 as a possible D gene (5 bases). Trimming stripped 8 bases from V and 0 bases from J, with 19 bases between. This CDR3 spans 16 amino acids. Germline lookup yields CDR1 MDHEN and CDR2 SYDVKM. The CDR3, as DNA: TGTGCCAGCCGTGGGGTAGGGAGGGACTCTAACTATGGCTACACCTTC. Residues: CASRGVGRDSNYGYTF.

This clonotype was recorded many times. CDR3 sequence: CASSEGWAYEQYF. In DNA, the CDR3 is TGTGCCAGCAGTGAGGGGTGGGCCTACGAGCAGTACTTC. The chain couples TRBV6-1 to TRBJ2-7, with unresolved D. The CDR3 is 13 residues long. The germline CDR1 and CDR2 sequences are MNHNS and SASEGT. Trimming cost V 3 bases and J 2 bases, with 8 bases left between them.

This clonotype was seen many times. CDR3 coding DNA: TGCAGTGCTAGAGAGAAGAGCGGGGGGTCCAAAAACATTCAGTACTTC. Its translation: CSAREKSGGSKNIQYF. The chain carries TRBV20-1 and TRBJ2-4, with 9 bases fitting TRBD2. Germline V gives CDR1 DFQATT, CDR2 SNEGSKA (reference sequence). CDR3 size: 16 residues. V lost 0 bases, J lost 2 bases, and 5 bases stayed unmatched.

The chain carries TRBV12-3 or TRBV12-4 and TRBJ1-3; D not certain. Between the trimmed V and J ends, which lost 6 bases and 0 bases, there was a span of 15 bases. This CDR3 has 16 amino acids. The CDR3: CASSYPDWDSGNTIYF. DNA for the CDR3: TGTGCCAGCAGCTACCCTGACTGGGACTCTGGAAACACCATATATTTT.

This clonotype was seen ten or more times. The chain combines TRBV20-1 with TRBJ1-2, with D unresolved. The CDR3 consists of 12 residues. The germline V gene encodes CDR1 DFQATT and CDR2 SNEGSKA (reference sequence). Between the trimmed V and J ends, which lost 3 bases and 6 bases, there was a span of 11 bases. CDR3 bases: TGCAGTGCTAGTAAAGGTGGGGATGGCTACACCTTC. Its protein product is CSASKGGDGYTF.

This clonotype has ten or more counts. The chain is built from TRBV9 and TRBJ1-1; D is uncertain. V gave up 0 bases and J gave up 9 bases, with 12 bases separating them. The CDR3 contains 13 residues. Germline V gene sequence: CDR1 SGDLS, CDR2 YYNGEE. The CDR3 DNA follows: TGTGCCAGCAGCGTAGTAGAGTCGACCAAAGCTTTCTTT. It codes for CASSVVESTKAFF.

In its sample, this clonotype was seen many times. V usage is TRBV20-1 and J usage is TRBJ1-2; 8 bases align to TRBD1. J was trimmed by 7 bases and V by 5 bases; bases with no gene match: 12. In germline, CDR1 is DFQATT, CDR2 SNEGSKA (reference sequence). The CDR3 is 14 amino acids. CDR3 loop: CSAQSATDRGGYTF. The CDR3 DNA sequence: TGCAGTGCTCAGTCGGCCACTGACAGGGGTGGCTACACCTTC.

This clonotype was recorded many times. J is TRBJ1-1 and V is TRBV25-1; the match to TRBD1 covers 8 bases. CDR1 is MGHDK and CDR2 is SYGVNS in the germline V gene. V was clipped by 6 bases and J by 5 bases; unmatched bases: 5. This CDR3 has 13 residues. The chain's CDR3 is CASRDWTGTEAFF. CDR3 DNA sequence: TGTGCCAGCAGGGACTGGACAGGGACTGAAGCTTTCTTT.

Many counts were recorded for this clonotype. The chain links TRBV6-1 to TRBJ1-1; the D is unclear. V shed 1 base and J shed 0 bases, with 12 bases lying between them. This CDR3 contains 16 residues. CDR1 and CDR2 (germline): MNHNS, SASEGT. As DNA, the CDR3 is TGTGCCAGCAGTGAAGGAGAAGAACCGATGAACACTGAAGCTTTCTTT. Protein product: CASSEGEEPMNTEAFF.

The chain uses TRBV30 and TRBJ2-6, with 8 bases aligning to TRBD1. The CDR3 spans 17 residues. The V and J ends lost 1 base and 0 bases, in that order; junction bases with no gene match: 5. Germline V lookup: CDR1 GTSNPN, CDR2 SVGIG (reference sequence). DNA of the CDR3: TGTGCCTGGAGTGGCCCAGGGGGCCCCTCTGGGGCCAACGTCCTGACTTTC. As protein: CAWSGPGGPSGANVLTF.

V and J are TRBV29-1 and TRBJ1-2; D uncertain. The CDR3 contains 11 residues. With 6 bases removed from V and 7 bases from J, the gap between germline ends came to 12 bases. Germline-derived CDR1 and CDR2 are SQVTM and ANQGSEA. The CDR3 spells CSVADKGGYTF. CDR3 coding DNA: TGCAGCGTCGCTGACAAGGGTGGCTACACCTTC. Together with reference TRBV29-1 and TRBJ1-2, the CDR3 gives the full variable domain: SAVISQKPSRDICQRGTSLTIQCQVDSQVTMMFWYRQQPGQSLTLIATANQGSEATYESGFVIDKFPISRPNLTFSTLTVSNMSPEDSSIYLCSVADKGGYTFGSGTRLTVV.

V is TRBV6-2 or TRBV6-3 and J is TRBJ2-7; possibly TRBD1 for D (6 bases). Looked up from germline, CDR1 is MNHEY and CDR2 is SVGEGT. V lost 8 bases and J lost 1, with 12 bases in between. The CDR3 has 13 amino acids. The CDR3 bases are TGTGCCAGCCAGAGACAGGTTTCCTACGAGCAGTACTTC. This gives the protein CASQRQVSYEQYF.

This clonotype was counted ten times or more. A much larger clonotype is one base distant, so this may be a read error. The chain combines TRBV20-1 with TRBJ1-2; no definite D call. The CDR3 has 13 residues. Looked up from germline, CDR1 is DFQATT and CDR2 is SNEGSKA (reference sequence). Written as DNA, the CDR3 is TGCAGTGCTAGGTCTGTCACTAACTGTGGCTACACCTTC. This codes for CSARSVTNCGYTF.